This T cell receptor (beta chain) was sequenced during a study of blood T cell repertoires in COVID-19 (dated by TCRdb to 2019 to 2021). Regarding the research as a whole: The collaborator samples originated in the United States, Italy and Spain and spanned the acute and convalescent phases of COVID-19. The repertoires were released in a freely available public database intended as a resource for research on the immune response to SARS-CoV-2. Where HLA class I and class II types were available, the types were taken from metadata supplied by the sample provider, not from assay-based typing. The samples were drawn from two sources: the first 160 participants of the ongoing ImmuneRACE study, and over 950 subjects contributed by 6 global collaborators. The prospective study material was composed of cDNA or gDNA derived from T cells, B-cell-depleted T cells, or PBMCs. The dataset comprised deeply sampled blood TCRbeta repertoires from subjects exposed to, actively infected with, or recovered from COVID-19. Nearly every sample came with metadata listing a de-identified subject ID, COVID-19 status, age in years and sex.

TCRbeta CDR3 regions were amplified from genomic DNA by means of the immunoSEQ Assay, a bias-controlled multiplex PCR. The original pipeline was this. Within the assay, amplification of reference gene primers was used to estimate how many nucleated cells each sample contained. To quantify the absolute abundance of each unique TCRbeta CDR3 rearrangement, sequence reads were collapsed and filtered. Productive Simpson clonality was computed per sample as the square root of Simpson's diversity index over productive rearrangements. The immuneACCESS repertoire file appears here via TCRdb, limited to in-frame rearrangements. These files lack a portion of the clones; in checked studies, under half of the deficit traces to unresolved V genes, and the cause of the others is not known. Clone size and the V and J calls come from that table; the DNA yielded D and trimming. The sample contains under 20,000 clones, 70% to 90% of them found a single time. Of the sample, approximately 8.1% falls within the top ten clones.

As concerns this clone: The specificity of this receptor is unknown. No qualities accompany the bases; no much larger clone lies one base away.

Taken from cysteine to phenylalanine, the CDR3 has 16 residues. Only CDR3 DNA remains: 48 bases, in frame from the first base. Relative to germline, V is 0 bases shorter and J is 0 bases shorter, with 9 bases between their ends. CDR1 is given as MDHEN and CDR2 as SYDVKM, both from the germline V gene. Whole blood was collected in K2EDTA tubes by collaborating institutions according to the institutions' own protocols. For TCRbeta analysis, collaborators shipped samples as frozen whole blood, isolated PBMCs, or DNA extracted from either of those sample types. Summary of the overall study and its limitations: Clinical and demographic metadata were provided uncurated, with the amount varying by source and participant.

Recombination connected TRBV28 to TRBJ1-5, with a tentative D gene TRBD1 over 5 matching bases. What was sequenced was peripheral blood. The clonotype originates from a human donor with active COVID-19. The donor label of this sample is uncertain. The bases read TGTGCCAGCAGTTTATGGGCCAGGGCTAGCAATCAGCCCCAGCATTTT. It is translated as CASSLWARASNQPQHF. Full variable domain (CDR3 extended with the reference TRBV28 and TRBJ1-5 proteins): DVKVTQSSRYLVKRTGEKVFLECVQDMDHENMFWYRQDPGLGLRLIYFSYDVKMKEKGDIPEGYSVSREKKERFSLILESASTNQTSMYLCASSLWARASNQPQHFGDGTRLSIL.